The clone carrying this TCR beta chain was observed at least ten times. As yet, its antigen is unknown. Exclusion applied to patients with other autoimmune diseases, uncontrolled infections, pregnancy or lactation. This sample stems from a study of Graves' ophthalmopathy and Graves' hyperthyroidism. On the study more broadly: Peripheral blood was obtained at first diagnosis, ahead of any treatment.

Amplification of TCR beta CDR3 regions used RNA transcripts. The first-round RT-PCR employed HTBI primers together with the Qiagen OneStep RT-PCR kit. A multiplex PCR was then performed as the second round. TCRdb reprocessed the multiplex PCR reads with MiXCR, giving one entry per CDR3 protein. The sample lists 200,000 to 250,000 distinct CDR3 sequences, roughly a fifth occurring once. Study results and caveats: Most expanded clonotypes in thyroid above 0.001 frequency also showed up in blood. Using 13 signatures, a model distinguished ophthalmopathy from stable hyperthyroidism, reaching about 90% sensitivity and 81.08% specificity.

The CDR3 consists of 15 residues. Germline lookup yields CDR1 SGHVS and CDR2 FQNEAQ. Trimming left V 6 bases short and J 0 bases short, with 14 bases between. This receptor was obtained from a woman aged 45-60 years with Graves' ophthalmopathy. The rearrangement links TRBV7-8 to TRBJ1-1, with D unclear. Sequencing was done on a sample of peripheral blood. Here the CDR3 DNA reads TGTGCCAGCAGTTCCAACGTGGATTTGAACACTGAAGCTTTCTTT. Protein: CASSSNVDLNTEAFF.